This T cell receptor (beta chain) appears in the sequencing data of a study of T cell responses to AZD1222 COVID-19 vaccine (dated by TCRdb to the early 2020s). With regard to the full study: AZD1222 recipients with second doses at about 4 weeks or about 12 weeks were pooled, because spike-specific TCR depth and breadth did not differ between schedules. A total of about 230 trial participants underwent TCR sequencing, of whom around 200 received two doses of AZD1222 and about 26 received two doses of the MenACWY control vaccine. Trial participants were enrolled by age into subgroups of 18-55, 56-69 and 70-plus years, and roughly 150, 30 and 60 TCR-sequenced participants, respectively, were included in these subgroups.

The CDR3 regions of human TCRbeta chains were subjected to immunosequencing. Per the original workflow: Repertoire TCRs were matched against a reference library of SARS-CoV-2-specific TCRs generated with the MIRA antigen-specificity platform. Breadth meant the fraction of unique TCRs that were SARS-CoV-2-associated, whereas depth meant the fraction of total T cells that were SARS-CoV-2-associated. Using the MIRA data, each spike-specific TCR was assigned both to the spike region to which the TCR was reactive and to a CD4 or CD8 class. Log10-transformed breadth and depth values were compared by one-way ANOVA with Sidak's multiple comparisons tests. TCRdb limited this immuneACCESS table to in-frame rearrangements with V and J called. A share of clones is missing; checked studies link under half to unresolved V genes, and the rest is unexplained. The V and J calls and clone size were taken over from that table, and D and trimming were inferred from the DNA. The sample table shows 70,000 to 90,000 clones, and 89% are seen once. The leading ten clones occupy about 2% of the sample.

What the research found in general, with its limitations: Because no day 14 peak-response samples were available, the repertoires could be characterized only after the peak T cell response. In the small 56-69-year group, the increase in depth fell short of significance, most likely because of low power. Most participants were white British and females outnumbered males, and the authors suggested that clonal diversity may have been underestimated. Only five to seven AZD1222 recipients were SARS-CoV-2 seropositive at baseline, limiting conclusions about previously exposed vaccinees. The whole spike protein was spanned by vaccine-associated CD4 TCRs, and dominant responses were seen in regions 160-218 and 743-854. Nearly half of unique spike-specific TCRs reportedly recognized epitopes outside regions mutated in the B.1.351 and B.1.1.7 variants. A significant rise in spike-specific TCR breadth and depth was observed after two AZD1222 doses relative to day 0 and relative to MenACWY recipients.

The sample's time point, from its label and the paper: baseline before first vaccination. Vaccinee samples came from UK trials COV001 and COV002, including a single-blind randomized controlled phase 2/3 trial of AZD1222 (ChAdOx1 nCoV-19) in healthy adults. Trial participant PBMC samples were collected at day 0 and day 28 after the second dose for TCRbeta chain sequencing. The CDR3 sequence holds 17 residues, the cysteine and phenylalanine included. The DNA shown is the 51-base CDR3, in frame from base 1. CDR1 and CDR2, looked up from the germline V gene, are KGHSH and LQKENI. V trim: 2 bases; J trim: 5 bases; unmatched bases: 9. Worth noting for this clone: No cognate antigen has been identified for it. The record has no base qualities; no much larger clone is one base away.

This receptor was taken from an adult in good health. The chain employs TRBV18 and TRBJ2-4; the junction holds 10 bases that match TRBD2. Sequencing was performed on peripheral blood, taken on day 0 of AZD1222 vaccination. The sequenced DNA: TGTGCCAGCTCACCATGGAGCGGGAGGGTGGTGGAAAACATTCAGTACTTC. Translation gives CASSPWSGRVVENIQYF.